This TCR beta chain was recovered during a study of cytomegalovirus exposure and HLA in healthy donors. Vbeta (60) and Jbeta (13) primers were used in the PCR. TCRdb's copy holds only in-frame clones and misses some; the assay was immunoSEQ multiplex PCR. This table holds over 250,000 clones, about 66% found once. V gave up 1 base and J gave up 1 base, with 9 bases separating them. Germline CDR1 reads SGHNT; CDR2 reads YYREEE (reference sequence). The CDR3 sequence is 15 residues long. The sequence was obtained from a female donor in good health and CMV-seronegative. The chain employs TRBV5-4 and TRBJ1-5; D is unresolved. Sequenced input: PBMCs. Written as DNA, the CDR3 is TGTGCCAGCAGCTTGACTCCTAACAGCAATCAGCCCCAGCATTTT. Encoded protein: CASSLTPNSNQPQHF.